This T cell receptor beta chain was observed in a study of technical replicates of blood from a few donors. This CDR3 comprises 15 residues. V was trimmed by 0 bases and J by 3 bases, leaving 12 bases between them. The germline gives CDR1 SGHNT, CDR2 YENEEA. The protocol was immunoSEQ multiplex PCR, while the TCRdb copy is restricted to in-frame clones and leaves out a portion. This sample has about 70,000 clones, with roughly 92% found just once. Source material: T cells isolated from PBMCs. This receptor was taken from a human donor in good health. This chain uses TRBV11-3 with TRBJ2-7; possibly TRBD2 for D (5 bases). The CDR3 region is CASSLESGSIYEQYF. The CDR3 nucleotides are TGTGCCAGCAGCTTAGAGTCGGGGAGTATCTACGAGCAGTACTTC. Combining the CDR3 with reference TRBV11-3 and TRBJ2-7 gives the whole variable domain EAGVVQSPRYKIIEKKQPVAFWCNPISGHNTLYWYLQNLGQGPELLIRYENEEAVDDSQLPKDRFSAERLKGVDSTLKIQPAELGDSAVYLCASSLESGSIYEQYFGPGTRLTVT.